The present T cell receptor beta chain was sequenced within a study of CD8 T cells in Susac syndrome. Random hexamers were used to reverse transcribe 0.5 to 1 ug of RNA. A single record per CDR3 protein comes from TCRdb applying MiXCR to the immunoSEQ multiplex PCR reads. The sample carries roughly 150,000 distinct CDR3 sequences, 80% to 95% recorded once. In contrast to the negatively isolated CD8+ and CD4+ T cells, TEMRA cells were FACS-enriched. The CDR3 has 15 amino acids. Germline V lookup: CDR1 SGHAT, CDR2 FQNNGV. The J segment lost 3 bases and the V segment lost 1 base, leaving 2 bases of the junction unmatched.

The TCR sequence derives from a human donor in good health. V gene TRBV11-2 combines with J gene TRBJ2-2; the match to TRBD2 covers 7 bases. What was sequenced was CD4+ T cells from PBMCs. In nucleotides, the CDR3 is TGTGCCAGCAGCTTAGGGAGCGGGGACACCGGGGAGCTGTTTTTT. Its translation is CASSLGSGDTGELFF. The full variable domain, rest sourced from reference TRBV11-2 and TRBJ2-2, is EAGVAQSPRYKIIEKRQSVAFWCNPISGHATLYWYQQILGQGPKLLIQFQNNGVVDDSQLPKDRFSAERLKGVDSTLKIQPAKLEDSAVYLCASSLGSGDTGELFFGEGSRLTVL.